The table lists the clone carrying this T cell receptor (beta chain) with a count of one. Its antigen is currently unknown. The data derive from a study of cytomegalovirus exposure and HLA in healthy donors. For the study at large: Unique TCRs numbering some 77 million, obtained from HLA-typed donors, made up an early data release.

This cohort consisted of healthy bone marrow donors. It was with 60 Vbeta and 13 Jbeta primers that the PCR ran. Repertoires were generated with immunoSEQ multiplex PCR, while TCRdb's copy carries only in-frame clones and drops some. Of under 200,000 clones listed, 75% are singletons. V shed 4 bases and J 0 bases; nucleotides not matched to a gene: 1. The CDR3 is 13 amino acids. Germline CDR1 reads GTSNPN; CDR2 reads SVGIG (reference sequence). General study results and limits: In a later analysis, donors in an Asian-associated ancestry cluster reportedly had fewer N-insertions in productive TCRs than the cohort mean. As was reported, the HLA-A and HLA-B alleles of most subjects were accurately predicted from TCR beta sequences.

This chain uses TRBV30 with TRBJ2-3, with 7 bases identical to TRBD2. This TCR derives from a woman aged 40 to 50 in good health and CMV-seropositive. The sequencing input was PBMCs. This chain's CDR3 is CAWKRDSTDTQYF. CDR3 coding DNA: TGTGCCTGGAAGCGGGACAGCACAGATACGCAGTATTTT.